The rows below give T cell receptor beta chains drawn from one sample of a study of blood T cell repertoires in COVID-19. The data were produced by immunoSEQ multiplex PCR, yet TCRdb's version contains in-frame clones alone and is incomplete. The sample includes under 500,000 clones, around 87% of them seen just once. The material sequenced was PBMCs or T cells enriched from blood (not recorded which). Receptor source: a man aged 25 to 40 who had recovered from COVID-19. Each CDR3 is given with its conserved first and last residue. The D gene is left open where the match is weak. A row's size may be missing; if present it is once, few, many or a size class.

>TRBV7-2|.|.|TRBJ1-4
CASSFGTGEKLFF
TGTGCCAGCAGCTTTGGAACGGGTGAAAAACTGTTTTTT
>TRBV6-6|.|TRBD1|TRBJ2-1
CASSWDRPSYNEQFF
TGTGCCAGCAGTTGGGACAGACCCTCCTACAATGAGCAGTTCTTC
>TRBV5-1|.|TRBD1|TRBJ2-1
CASSPRDRVFNEQFF
TGCGCCAGCAGCCCCCGGGACAGGGTCTTCAATGAGCAGTTCTTC
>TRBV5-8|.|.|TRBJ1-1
CASSLSGFDTEAFF
TGTGCCAGCAGCTTGTCGGGGTTTGACACTGAAGCTTTCTTT
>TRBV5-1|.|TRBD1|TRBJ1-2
CASSLGQGEDGYTF
TGCGCCAGCAGCTTGGGACAGGGGGAGGATGGCTACACCTTC
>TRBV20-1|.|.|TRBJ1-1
CSASLMFAEAFF
TGCAGTGCTAGTTTAATGTTTGCTGAAGCTTTCTTT
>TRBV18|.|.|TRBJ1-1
CASSLHRGTEAFF
TGTGCCAGCTCGCTTCACCGCGGCACTGAAGCTTTCTTT
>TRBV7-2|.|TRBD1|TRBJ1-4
CASSLGDRGREKLFF
TGTGCCAGCAGCTTAGGGGACAGGGGCAGGGAAAAACTGTTTTTT
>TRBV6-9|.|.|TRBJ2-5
CASSYHHSVETQYF
TGTGCCAGCAGTTATCACCATAGTGTTGAGACCCAGTACTTC
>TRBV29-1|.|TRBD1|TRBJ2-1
CSVEDLRTGEYNEQFF
TGCAGCGTTGAAGATCTCCGGACAGGGGAGTACAATGAGCAGTTCTTC
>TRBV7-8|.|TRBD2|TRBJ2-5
CASSLTSVETQYF
TGTGCCAGCAGCTTAACTAGCGTAGAGACCCAGTACTTC
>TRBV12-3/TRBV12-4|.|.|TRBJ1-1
CASTLGANTEAFF
TGTGCCAGCACCCTGGGAGCGAACACTGAAGCTTTCTTT
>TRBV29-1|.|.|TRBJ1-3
CSVGRGSGNTIYF
TGCAGCGTTGGTCGGGGATCTGGAAACACCATATATTTT
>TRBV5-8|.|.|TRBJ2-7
CASSFESHEQYF
TGTGCCAGCAGCTTTGAGTCCCACGAGCAGTACTTC
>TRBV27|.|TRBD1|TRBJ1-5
CASSLGQGDQPQHF
TGTGCCAGCAGTCTAGGACAGGGGGACCAGCCCCAGCATTTT
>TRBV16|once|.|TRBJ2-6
CASSQSRGAGANVLTF
TGTGCCAGCAGCCAATCCAGGGGAGCTGGGGCCAACGTCCTGACTTTC
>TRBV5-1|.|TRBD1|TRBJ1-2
CASSDRTGTYGYTF
TGCGCCAGCAGCGACCGGACAGGGACCTATGGCTACACCTTC
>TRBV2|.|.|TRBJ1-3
CASKLRAGNTIYF
TGTGCCAGCAAGCTCAGGGCTGGAAACACCATATATTTT
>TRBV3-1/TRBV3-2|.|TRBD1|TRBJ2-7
CASSDRGSYEQYF
TGTGCCAGCAGCGACAGGGGGTCATACGAGCAGTACTTC
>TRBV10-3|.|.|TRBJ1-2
CAISETGYGYTF
TGTGCCATCAGTGAGACAGGCTATGGCTACACCTTC
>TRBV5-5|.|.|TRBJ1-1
CASSLTGQGTEAFF
TGTGCCAGCAGCTTGACAGGGCAGGGGACTGAAGCTTTCTTT
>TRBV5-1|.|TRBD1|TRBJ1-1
CASSLRTGGVSEAFF
TGCGCCAGCAGCTTGAGGACAGGGGGGGTTAGTGAAGCTTTCTTT
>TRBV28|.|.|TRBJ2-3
CASRDGGTDTQYF
TGTGCCAGCAGGGACGGGGGTACAGATACGCAGTATTTT
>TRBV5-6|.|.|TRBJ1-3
CASSRTPADSGNTIYF
TGTGCCAGCAGCAGGACACCGGCAGACTCTGGAAACACCATATATTTT
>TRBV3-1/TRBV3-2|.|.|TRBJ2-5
CASSQDAVVETQYF
TGTGCCAGCAGCCAAGATGCGGTAGTCGAGACCCAGTACTTC
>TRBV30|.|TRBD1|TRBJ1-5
CAWARQGAPPRQPQHF
TGTGCCTGGGCGAGACAGGGGGCGCCCCCCAGACAGCCCCAGCATTTT
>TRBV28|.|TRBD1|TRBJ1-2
CASSGGGQGVIPGGYTF
TGTGCCAGCTCTGGGGGGGGACAGGGGGTAATTCCGGGTGGCTACACCTTC
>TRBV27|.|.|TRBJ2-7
CASSLRQDAAYEQYF
TGTGCCAGCAGTTTACGACAGGATGCTGCCTACGAGCAGTACTTC
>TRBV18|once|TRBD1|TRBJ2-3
CASSQQTGWTDTQYF
TGTGCCAGCTCACAACAGACAGGGTGGACAGATACGCAGTATTTT
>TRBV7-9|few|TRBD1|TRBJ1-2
CASSSTGGKAGGYTF
TGTGCCAGCAGCTCTACAGGGGGCAAAGCGGGTGGCTACACCTTC
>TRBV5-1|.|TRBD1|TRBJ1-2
CASSPGQGDGYTF
TGCGCCAGCAGCCCCGGACAGGGCGACGGCTACACCTTC
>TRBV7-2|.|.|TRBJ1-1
CASSVSTRLEAFF
TGTGCCAGCAGCGTCTCAACGCGGCTTGAAGCTTTCTTT